A selection of T cell receptor beta chains follows, all from one sample in a study of T cell responses to AZD1222 COVID-19 vaccine. Data came from immunoSEQ multiplex PCR; TCRdb stores just in-frame clones and leaves some out. The profile shows tens of thousands of clones, around nine tenths of them singletons. The specimen was peripheral blood, collected 28 days after the second AZD1222 dose. Receptors originate from an adult who received the AZD1222 COVID-19 vaccine. CDR3s include the opening cysteine and the closing phenylalanine or tryptophan. The D gene is left open where the match is weak. The size field is filled for only some rows; it gives once, few, many or a size class.

CDR3nt: TGCAGTGCTAGTAGACAGGGCCTAACCTACGAGCAGTACTTC
CDR3aa: CSASRQGLTYEQYF
abundance: -
v_gene: TRBV20-1
j_gene: TRBJ2-7
d_gene: TRBD1

CDR3nt: TGCGCCAGCAGCTTGTTGGCTTACACTAGCACAGATACGCAGTATTTT
CDR3aa: CASSLLAYTSTDTQYF
abundance: -
v_gene: TRBV5-1
j_gene: TRBJ2-3
d_gene: -

CDR3nt: TGCGCCAGCAGCTTAGAAGGGGGCGATTCACCCCTCCACTTT
CDR3aa: CASSLEGGDSPLHF
abundance: -
v_gene: TRBV5-1
j_gene: TRBJ1-6
d_gene: TRBD1

CDR3nt: TGTGCCAGTAGTATCATCGGCGCGCGGGTCCACACTGAAGCTTTCTTT
CDR3aa: CASSIIGARVHTEAFF
abundance: -
v_gene: TRBV19
j_gene: TRBJ1-1
d_gene: -

CDR3nt: TGTGCCAGCAGCCAACAGGGGTGGGATGGCTACGCCTTC
CDR3aa: CASSQQGWDGYAF
abundance: -
v_gene: TRBV6-5
j_gene: TRBJ1-2
d_gene: TRBD1

CDR3nt: TGCGCCAGCAGCCCGGGGACAGGTAGCACAGATACGCAGTATTTT
CDR3aa: CASSPGTGSTDTQYF
abundance: -
v_gene: TRBV5-1
j_gene: TRBJ2-3
d_gene: TRBD1

CDR3nt: TGCGCCAGCAGCTTGGTGGCTAGCGGGGAGAACACCGGGGAGCTGTTTTTT
CDR3aa: CASSLVASGENTGELFF
abundance: -
v_gene: TRBV5-1
j_gene: TRBJ2-2
d_gene: TRBD2

CDR3nt: TGCGCCAGCGTCGGACAGGGGGCGGCTGAAGCTTTCTTT
CDR3aa: CASVGQGAAEAFF
abundance: -
v_gene: TRBV10-2
j_gene: TRBJ1-1
d_gene: TRBD1

CDR3nt: TGTGCCAGCAGCCAAGATGAAGGGCCCCCTGGAAACACCATATATTTT
CDR3aa: CASSQDEGPPGNTIYF
abundance: -
v_gene: TRBV3-1/TRBV3-2
j_gene: TRBJ1-3
d_gene: -

CDR3nt: TGTGCCAGCAGCCAAGGAGGACTAGCGGACACAGATACGCAGTATTTT
CDR3aa: CASSQGGLADTDTQYF
abundance: -
v_gene: TRBV4-2
j_gene: TRBJ2-3
d_gene: TRBD2

CDR3nt: TGTGCCAGCACCCTGGACATTAGCACAGATACGCAGTATTTT
CDR3aa: CASTLDISTDTQYF
abundance: -
v_gene: TRBV5-4
j_gene: TRBJ2-3
d_gene: -

CDR3nt: TGTGCCAGCAGCTTTGGACCGCCACCCAATGAGCAGTTCTTC
CDR3aa: CASSFGPPPNEQFF
abundance: -
v_gene: TRBV11-3
j_gene: TRBJ2-1
d_gene: -

CDR3nt: TGCGCCAGCAGCTTGGGGGACAGGGCCGATACGCAGTATTTT
CDR3aa: CASSLGDRADTQYF
abundance: -
v_gene: TRBV5-1
j_gene: TRBJ2-3
d_gene: TRBD1

CDR3nt: TGCGCCAGCACCAATATAGACAGGGTTGTGCGCTACACCTTC
CDR3aa: CASTNIDRVVRYTF
abundance: -
v_gene: TRBV23-1
j_gene: TRBJ1-2
d_gene: TRBD1

CDR3nt: TGTGCCAGCAGCTTAAGCGCCGCCGGTGGGGGCACTGAAGCTTTCTTT
CDR3aa: CASSLSAAGGGTEAFF
abundance: -
v_gene: TRBV7-3
j_gene: TRBJ1-1
d_gene: -

CDR3nt: TGTGCCAGCAGCCAAGAAGGCGGGGGGAACACCGGGGAGCTGTTTTTT
CDR3aa: CASSQEGGGNTGELFF
abundance: once
v_gene: TRBV4-2
j_gene: TRBJ2-2
d_gene: TRBD2

CDR3nt: TGTGCCTGGACTCGGAGGAGGGGGACTGAAGCTTTCTTT
CDR3aa: CAWTRRRGTEAFF
abundance: -
v_gene: TRBV30
j_gene: TRBJ1-1
d_gene: -

CDR3nt: TGTGCCAGCACAGCGGGGGCGGGCACCGGGGAGCTGTTTTTT
CDR3aa: CASTAGAGTGELFF
abundance: -
v_gene: TRBV5-4
j_gene: TRBJ2-2
d_gene: TRBD2

CDR3nt: TGTGCCAGCAGCAAAGTTGGGGCAGGGATGAACACTGAAGCTTTCTTT
CDR3aa: CASSKVGAGMNTEAFF
abundance: -
v_gene: TRBV21-1
j_gene: TRBJ1-1
d_gene: -

CDR3nt: TGTGCCAGCAGTCGCTTGAATCAAATAACAGATACGCAGTATTTT
CDR3aa: CASSRLNQITDTQYF
abundance: -
v_gene: TRBV7-3
j_gene: TRBJ2-3
d_gene: -

CDR3nt: TGTGCCAGTAGTGACGGGACAGGCGCCCTCGGGGACACCATATATTTT
CDR3aa: CASSDGTGALGDTIYF
abundance: -
v_gene: TRBV19
j_gene: TRBJ1-3
d_gene: TRBD1

CDR3nt: TGTGCCAGCAGTTACGCCACAGGGGGTAACACTGAAGCTTTCTTT
CDR3aa: CASSYATGGNTEAFF
abundance: -
v_gene: TRBV6-6
j_gene: TRBJ1-1
d_gene: TRBD1

CDR3nt: TGTGCCAGCAGCCTCCGGGATACTGGAGCTTTCTTT
CDR3aa: CASSLRDTGAFF
abundance: -
v_gene: TRBV3-1/TRBV3-2
j_gene: TRBJ1-1
d_gene: -

CDR3nt: TGCGCCAGCAGCTTGTCGGATGGATCATCTGGAAACACCATATATTTT
CDR3aa: CASSLSDGSSGNTIYF
abundance: -
v_gene: TRBV5-1
j_gene: TRBJ1-3
d_gene: -

CDR3nt: TGTGCCACCAGTGACCCGCAGGGGGCGAGCTACACCTTC
CDR3aa: CATSDPQGASYTF
abundance: -
v_gene: TRBV24-1
j_gene: TRBJ1-2
d_gene: TRBD1

CDR3nt: TGTGCCAGCAGCCAAGACGGGGTTGGAGCTTTCTTT
CDR3aa: CASSQDGVGAFF
abundance: -
v_gene: TRBV4-2
j_gene: TRBJ1-1
d_gene: -

CDR3nt: TGTGCCAGCAGCCAACGGGGGTCAGGACAGCATCAGCCCCAGCATTTT
CDR3aa: CASSQRGSGQHQPQHF
abundance: -
v_gene: TRBV6-6
j_gene: TRBJ1-5
d_gene: -

CDR3nt: TGTGCCAGCCAGGGGGCGGTAGCAGATACGCAGTATTTT
CDR3aa: CASQGAVADTQYF
abundance: -
v_gene: TRBV12-3/TRBV12-4
j_gene: TRBJ2-3
d_gene: TRBD1

CDR3nt: TGTGCCAGCAGCTTAGTTTACAATGAGCAGTTCTTC
CDR3aa: CASSLVYNEQFF
abundance: -
v_gene: TRBV7-9
j_gene: TRBJ2-1
d_gene: -

CDR3nt: TGTGCCAGCAGCAAGGGTAGGGAGATTTGGACTGAAGCTTTCTTT
CDR3aa: CASSKGREIWTEAFF
abundance: -
v_gene: TRBV6-5
j_gene: TRBJ1-1
d_gene: -

CDR3nt: TGTGCCAGCAGCCAATCCGGGACAGGGTATCTTTGGACTGAAGCTTTCTTT
CDR3aa: CASSQSGTGYLWTEAFF
abundance: -
v_gene: TRBV3-1/TRBV3-2
j_gene: TRBJ1-1
d_gene: TRBD1

CDR3nt: TGTGCCAGCAGCTTGGACAGGGGGGTGGAATCCCTCCACTTT
CDR3aa: CASSLDRGVESLHF
abundance: once
v_gene: TRBV6-5
j_gene: TRBJ1-6
d_gene: TRBD1

CDR3nt: TGCAGCGTTGAAGATCGGGGCGGGAACACCGGGGAGCTGTTTTTT
CDR3aa: CSVEDRGGNTGELFF
abundance: -
v_gene: TRBV29-1
j_gene: TRBJ2-2
d_gene: -

CDR3nt: TGTGCCAGCAGCTTGGTGGGGTTCAATAATTCACCCCTCCACTTT
CDR3aa: CASSLVGFNNSPLHF
abundance: -
v_gene: TRBV5-6
j_gene: TRBJ1-6
d_gene: -

CDR3nt: TGTGCCAGTAGTCCGCAGGCACTCCCGACCTCTGGAAACACCATATATTTT
CDR3aa: CASSPQALPTSGNTIYF
abundance: once
v_gene: TRBV19
j_gene: TRBJ1-3
d_gene: -

CDR3nt: TGTGCCAGCTCACCACGGGGGCCAGCGGGGGGCACAGATACGCAGTATTTT
CDR3aa: CASSPRGPAGGTDTQYF
abundance: -
v_gene: TRBV18
j_gene: TRBJ2-3
d_gene: TRBD2

CDR3nt: TGTGCCAGCAGACCCGGCTGGCAAGAGACCCAGTACTTC
CDR3aa: CASRPGWQETQYF
abundance: -
v_gene: TRBV14
j_gene: TRBJ2-5
d_gene: -

CDR3nt: TGCGCCAGCAGCTTGGGTCAGGGCGAGCAGTACTTC
CDR3aa: CASSLGQGEQYF
abundance: -
v_gene: TRBV5-1
j_gene: TRBJ2-7
d_gene: -

CDR3nt: TGTGCCAGCTCACCCCTCAGCACTCCAGGGACCTCTGGAAACACCATATATTTT
CDR3aa: CASSPLSTPGTSGNTIYF
abundance: -
v_gene: TRBV18
j_gene: TRBJ1-3
d_gene: -

CDR3nt: TGTGCCAGCAGCTTCGGACAGGGACGCATTCAGTACTTC
CDR3aa: CASSFGQGRIQYF
abundance: -
v_gene: TRBV7-8
j_gene: TRBJ2-4
d_gene: TRBD1

CDR3nt: TGTGCCAGCAGCCGAGATCGGACAGTCGGCAATCAGCCCCAGCATTTT
CDR3aa: CASSRDRTVGNQPQHF
abundance: -
v_gene: TRBV4-2
j_gene: TRBJ1-5
d_gene: -

CDR3nt: TGTGCCTGGACCACCCCCTTGAGCTACACCTTC
CDR3aa: CAWTTPLSYTF
abundance: -
v_gene: TRBV30
j_gene: TRBJ1-2
d_gene: -

CDR3nt: TGTGCCAGCAGCCAAACTAGCGGGGGATTTAATGAGCAGTTCTTC
CDR3aa: CASSQTSGGFNEQFF
abundance: -
v_gene: TRBV5-6
j_gene: TRBJ2-1
d_gene: TRBD2

CDR3nt: TGTGCCAGCAGTGATTCGGGGGGCCCTTGGGATGAGCAGTTCTTC
CDR3aa: CASSDSGGPWDEQFF
abundance: -
v_gene: TRBV2
j_gene: TRBJ2-1
d_gene: -